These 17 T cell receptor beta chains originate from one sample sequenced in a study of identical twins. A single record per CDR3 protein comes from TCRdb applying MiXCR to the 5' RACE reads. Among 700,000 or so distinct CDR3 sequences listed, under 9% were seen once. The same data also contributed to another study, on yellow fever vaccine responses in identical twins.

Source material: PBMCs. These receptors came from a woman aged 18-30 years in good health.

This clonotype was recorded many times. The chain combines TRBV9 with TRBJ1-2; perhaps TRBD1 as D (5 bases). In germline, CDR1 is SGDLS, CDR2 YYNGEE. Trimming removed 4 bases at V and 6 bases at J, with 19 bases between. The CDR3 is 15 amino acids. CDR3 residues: CASSPTGGGADGYTF. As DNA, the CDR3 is TGTGCCAGCAGCCCCACCGGCGGAGGGGCGGATGGCTACACCTTC.

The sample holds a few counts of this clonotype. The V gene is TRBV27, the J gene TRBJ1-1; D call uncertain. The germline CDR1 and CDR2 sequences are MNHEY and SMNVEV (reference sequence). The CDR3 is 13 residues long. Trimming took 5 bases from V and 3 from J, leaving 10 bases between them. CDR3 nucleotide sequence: TGTGCCAGCAGTCCCCTTCAGGACACTGAAGCTTTCTTT. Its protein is CASSPLQDTEAFF.

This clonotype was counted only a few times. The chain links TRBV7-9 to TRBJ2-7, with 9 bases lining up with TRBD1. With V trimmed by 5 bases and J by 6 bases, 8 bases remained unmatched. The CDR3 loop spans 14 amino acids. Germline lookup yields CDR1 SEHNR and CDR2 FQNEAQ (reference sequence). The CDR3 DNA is TGTGCCAGCAGCCACAGGGGGCGCTGGGGCGAGCAGTACTTC. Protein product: CASSHRGRWGEQYF. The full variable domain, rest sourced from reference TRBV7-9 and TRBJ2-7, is DTGVSQNPRHKITKRGQNVTFRCDPISEHNRLYWYRQTLGQGPEFLTYFQNEAQLEKSRLLSDRFSAERPKGSFSTLEIQRTEQGDSAMYLCASSHRGRWGEQYFGPGTRLTVT.

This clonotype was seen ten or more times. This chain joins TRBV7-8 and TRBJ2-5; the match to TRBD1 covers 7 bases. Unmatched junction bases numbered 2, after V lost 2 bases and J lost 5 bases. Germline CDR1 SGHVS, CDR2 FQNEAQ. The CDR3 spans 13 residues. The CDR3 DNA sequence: TGTGCCAGCAGCTTATCCAGGGGGGAGACCCAGTACTTC. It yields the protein CASSLSRGETQYF.

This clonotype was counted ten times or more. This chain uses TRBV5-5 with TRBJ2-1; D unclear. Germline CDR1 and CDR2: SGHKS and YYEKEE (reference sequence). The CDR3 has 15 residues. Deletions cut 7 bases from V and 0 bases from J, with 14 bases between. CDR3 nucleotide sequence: TGTGCCAGCGGTCTTGGAACAAGCTCCTACAATGAGCAGTTCTTC. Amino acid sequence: CASGLGTSSYNEQFF.

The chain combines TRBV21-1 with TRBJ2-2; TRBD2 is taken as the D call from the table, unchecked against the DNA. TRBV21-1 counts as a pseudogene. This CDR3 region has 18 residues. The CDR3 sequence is CASNPDPGTSGSTGELFF. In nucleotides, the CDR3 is TGTGCCAGCAATCCCGACCCCGGGACTAGCGGCAGCACCGGGGAGCTGTTTTTT.

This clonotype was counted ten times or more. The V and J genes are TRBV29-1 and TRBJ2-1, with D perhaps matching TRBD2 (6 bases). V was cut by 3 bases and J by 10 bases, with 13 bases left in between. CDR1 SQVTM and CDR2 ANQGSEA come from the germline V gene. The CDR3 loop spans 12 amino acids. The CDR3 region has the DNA TGCAGCGTTGACGGGAGTGTCATGGAGCAGTTCTTC. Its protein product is CSVDGSVMEQFF.

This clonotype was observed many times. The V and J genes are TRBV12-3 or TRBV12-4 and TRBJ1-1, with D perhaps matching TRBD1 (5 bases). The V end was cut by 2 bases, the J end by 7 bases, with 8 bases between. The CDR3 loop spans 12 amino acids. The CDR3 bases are TGTGCCAGCAGTTTAAGAGGGGTTGAAGCTTTCTTT. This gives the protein CASSLRGVEAFF.

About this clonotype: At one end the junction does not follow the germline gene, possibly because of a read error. The CDR3 loop reads CARSFYTQGARFGETQYF. In DNA form, the CDR3 reads TGTGCCCGCAGTTTCTATACACAGGGGGCGCGGTTCGGAGAGACCCAGTACTTC. V is TRBV12-3 or TRBV12-4 and J is TRBJ2-5; 9 bases line up with TRBD1. The CDR3 has 18 amino acids.

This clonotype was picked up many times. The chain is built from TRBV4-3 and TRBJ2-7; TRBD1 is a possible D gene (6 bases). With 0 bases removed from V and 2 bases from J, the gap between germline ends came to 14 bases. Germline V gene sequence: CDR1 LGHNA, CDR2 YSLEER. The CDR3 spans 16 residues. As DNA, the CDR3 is TGCGCCAGCAGCCAAGATTTGAGAGGACAGACCTACGAGCAGTACTTC. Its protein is CASSQDLRGQTYEQYF.

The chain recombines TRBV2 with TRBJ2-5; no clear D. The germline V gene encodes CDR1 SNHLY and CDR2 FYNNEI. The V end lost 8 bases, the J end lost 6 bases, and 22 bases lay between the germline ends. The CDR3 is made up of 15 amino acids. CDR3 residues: CASPPELSPRQTQYF. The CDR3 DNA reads TGTGCCAGCCCCCCCGAACTAAGTCCTCGACAGACCCAGTACTTC.

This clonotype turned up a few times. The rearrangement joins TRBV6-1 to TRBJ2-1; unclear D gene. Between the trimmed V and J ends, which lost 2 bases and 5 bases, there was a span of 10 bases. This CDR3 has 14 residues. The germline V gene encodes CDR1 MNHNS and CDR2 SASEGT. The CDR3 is CASSEPWQHNEQFF. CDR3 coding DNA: TGTGCCAGCAGTGAACCGTGGCAGCACAATGAGCAGTTCTTC.

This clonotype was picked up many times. CDR3 in DNA: TGTGCCAGCAGTTTCGGGCCCCACGAGCAGTACTTC. Its protein is CASSFGPHEQYF. The V gene is TRBV27, the J gene TRBJ2-7; D unresolved. This CDR3 contains 12 residues. Per germline, CDR1 MNHEY and CDR2 SMNVEV (reference sequence). Trimming shortened V by 3 bases and J by 5 bases, and 8 bases separated the two germline ends.

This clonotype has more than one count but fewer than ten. As DNA, the CDR3 is TGTGCCAGCAGCCCGCCGGGACTACCCCCTGTGGGGGAGCAGTTCTTC. This encodes CASSPPGLPPVGEQFF. The chain carries TRBV3-1 and TRBJ2-1; the match to TRBD2 covers 7 bases. CDR3 length: 16 amino acids. The ends lost 4 bases at V and 10 bases at J; junction bases unmatched: 16. CDR1 LGHDT and CDR2 YNNKEL come from the germline V gene (reference sequence).

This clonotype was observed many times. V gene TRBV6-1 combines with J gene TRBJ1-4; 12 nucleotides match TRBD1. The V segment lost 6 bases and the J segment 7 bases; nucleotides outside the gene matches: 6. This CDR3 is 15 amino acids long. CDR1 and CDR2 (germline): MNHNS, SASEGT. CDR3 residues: CASRSGQGALEKLFF. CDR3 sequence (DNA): TGTGCCAGCAGGTCGGGACAGGGGGCGCTTGAAAAACTGTTTTTT.

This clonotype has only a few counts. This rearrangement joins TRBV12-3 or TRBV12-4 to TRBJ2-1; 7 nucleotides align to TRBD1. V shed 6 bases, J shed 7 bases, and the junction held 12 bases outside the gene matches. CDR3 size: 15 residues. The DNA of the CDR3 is TGTGCCAGCAGCAACAGCAGACAGGGAAGGAATGAGCAGTTCTTC. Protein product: CASSNSRQGRNEQFF.

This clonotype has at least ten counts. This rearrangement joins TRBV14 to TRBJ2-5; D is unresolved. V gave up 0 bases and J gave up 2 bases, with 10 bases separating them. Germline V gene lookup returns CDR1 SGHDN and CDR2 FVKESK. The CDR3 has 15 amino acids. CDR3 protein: CASSQDRRPQETQYF. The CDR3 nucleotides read TGTGCCAGCAGCCAAGATCGCAGGCCACAAGAGACCCAGTACTTC.